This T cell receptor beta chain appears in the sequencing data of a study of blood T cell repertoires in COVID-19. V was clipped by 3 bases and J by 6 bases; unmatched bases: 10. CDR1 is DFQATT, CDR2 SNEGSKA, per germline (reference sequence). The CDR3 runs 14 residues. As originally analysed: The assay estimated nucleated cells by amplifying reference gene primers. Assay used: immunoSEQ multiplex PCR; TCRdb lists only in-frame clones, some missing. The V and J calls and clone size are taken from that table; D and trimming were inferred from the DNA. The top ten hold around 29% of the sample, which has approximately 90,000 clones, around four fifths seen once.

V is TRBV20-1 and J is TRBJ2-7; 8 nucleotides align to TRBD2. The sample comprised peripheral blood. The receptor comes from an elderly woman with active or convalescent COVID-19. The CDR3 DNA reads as TGCAGTGCTAGTTTTCCGGGAGGGGTGGGCGAGCAGTACTTC. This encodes CSASFPGGVGEQYF.